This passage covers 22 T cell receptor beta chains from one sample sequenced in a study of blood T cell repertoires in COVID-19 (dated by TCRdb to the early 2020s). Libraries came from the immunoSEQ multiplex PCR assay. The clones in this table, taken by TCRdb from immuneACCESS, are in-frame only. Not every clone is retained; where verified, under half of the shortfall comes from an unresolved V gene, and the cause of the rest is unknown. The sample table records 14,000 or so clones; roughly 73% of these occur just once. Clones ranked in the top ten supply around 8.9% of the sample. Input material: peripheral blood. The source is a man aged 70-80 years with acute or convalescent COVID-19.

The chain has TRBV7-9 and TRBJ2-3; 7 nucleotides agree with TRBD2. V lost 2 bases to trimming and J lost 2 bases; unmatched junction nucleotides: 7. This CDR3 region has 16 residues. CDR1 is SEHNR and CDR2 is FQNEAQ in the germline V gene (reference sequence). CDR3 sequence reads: CASSLISGTNTDTQYF. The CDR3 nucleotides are TGTGCCAGCAGCTTAATTTCAGGGACTAACACAGATACGCAGTATTTT.

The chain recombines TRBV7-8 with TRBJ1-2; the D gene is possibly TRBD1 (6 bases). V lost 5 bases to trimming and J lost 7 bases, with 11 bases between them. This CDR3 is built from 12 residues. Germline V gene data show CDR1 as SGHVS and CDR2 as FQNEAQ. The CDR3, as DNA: TGTGCCAGCAGCCCACAAGGGGGTGGCTACACCTTC. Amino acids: CASSPQGGGYTF.

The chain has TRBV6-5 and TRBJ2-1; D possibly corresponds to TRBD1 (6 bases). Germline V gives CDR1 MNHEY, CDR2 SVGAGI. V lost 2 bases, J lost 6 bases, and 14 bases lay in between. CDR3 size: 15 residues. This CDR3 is CASSYRGSTPNEQFF. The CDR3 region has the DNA TGTGCCAGCAGTTACAGGGGGTCAACTCCCAATGAGCAGTTCTTC.

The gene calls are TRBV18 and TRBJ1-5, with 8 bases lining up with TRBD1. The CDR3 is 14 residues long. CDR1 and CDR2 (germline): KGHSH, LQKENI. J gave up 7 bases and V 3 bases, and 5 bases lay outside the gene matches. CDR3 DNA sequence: TGTGCCAGCTCACCGACAGGGGAGAACCAGCCCCAGCATTTT. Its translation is CASSPTGENQPQHF.

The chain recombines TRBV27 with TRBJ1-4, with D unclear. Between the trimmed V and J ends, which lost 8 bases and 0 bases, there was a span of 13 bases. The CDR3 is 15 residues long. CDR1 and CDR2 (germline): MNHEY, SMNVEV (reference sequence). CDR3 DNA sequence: TGTGCCAGCTGCCCCCAGGCCCCAACTAATGAAAAACTGTTTTTT. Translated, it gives CASCPQAPTNEKLFF.

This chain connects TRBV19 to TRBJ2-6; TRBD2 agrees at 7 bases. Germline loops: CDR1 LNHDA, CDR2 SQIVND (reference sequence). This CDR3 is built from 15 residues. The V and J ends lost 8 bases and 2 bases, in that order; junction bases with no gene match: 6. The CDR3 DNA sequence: TGTGCCAGTGGCGCAGGGAGGGCTGGGGCCAACGTCCTGACTTTC. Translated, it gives CASGAGRAGANVLTF.

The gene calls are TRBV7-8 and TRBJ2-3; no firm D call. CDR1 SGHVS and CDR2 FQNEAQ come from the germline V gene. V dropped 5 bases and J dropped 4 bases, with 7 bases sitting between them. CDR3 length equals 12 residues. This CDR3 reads CASSPSADTQYF. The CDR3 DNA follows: TGTGCCAGCAGCCCGTCGGCAGATACGCAGTATTTT.

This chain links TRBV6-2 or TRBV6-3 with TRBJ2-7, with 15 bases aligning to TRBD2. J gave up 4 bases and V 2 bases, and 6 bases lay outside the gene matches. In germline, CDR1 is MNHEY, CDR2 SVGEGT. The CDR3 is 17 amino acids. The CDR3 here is CASSYRGLAGGRYEQYF. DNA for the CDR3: TGTGCCAGCAGTTACCGGGGACTAGCGGGGGGCAGATACGAGCAGTACTTC.

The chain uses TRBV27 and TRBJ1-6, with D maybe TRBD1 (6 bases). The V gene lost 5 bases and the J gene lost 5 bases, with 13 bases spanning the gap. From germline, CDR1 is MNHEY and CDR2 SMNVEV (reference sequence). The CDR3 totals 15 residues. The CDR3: CASSVRGGNNSPLHF. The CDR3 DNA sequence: TGTGCCAGCAGTGTAAGGGGGGGAAATAATTCACCCCTCCACTTT.

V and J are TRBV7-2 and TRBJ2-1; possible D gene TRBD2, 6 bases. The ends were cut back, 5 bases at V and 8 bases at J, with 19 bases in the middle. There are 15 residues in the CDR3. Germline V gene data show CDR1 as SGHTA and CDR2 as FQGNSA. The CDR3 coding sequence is TGTGCCAGCAGCAACTCCGGGACTGGAGCCCATGAGCAGTTCTTC. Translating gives CASSNSGTGAHEQFF.

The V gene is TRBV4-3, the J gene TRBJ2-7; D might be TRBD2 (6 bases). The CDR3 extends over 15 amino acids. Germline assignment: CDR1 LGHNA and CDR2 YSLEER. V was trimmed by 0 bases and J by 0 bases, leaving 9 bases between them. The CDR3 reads CASSQEAGTSYEQYF. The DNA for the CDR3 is TGCGCCAGCAGCCAAGAGGCGGGGACCTCCTACGAGCAGTACTTC.

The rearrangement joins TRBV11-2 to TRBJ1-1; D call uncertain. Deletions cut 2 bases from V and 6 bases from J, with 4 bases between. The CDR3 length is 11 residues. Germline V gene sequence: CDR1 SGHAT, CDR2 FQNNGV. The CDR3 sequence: CASSLTSEAFF. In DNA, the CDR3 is TGTGCCAGCAGCTTAACATCTGAAGCTTTCTTT.

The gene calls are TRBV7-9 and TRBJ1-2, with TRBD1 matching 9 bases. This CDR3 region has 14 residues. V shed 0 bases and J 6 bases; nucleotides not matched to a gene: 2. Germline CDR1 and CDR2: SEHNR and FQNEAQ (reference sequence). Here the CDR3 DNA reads TGTGCCAGCAGCTTAGCGAGGACAGGGGATGGCTACACCTTC. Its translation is CASSLARTGDGYTF.

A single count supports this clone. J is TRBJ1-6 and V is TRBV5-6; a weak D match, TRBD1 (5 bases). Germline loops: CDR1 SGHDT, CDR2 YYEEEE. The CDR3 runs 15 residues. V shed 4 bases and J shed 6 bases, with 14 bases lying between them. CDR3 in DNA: TGTGCCAGCAGCCCCGGGACTTCGGTTAATTCACCCCTCCACTTT. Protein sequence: CASSPGTSVNSPLHF.

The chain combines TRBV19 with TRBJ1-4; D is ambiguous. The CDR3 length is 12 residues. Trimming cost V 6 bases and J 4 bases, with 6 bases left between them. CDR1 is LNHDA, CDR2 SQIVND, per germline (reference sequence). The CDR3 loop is CASRPNNEKLFF. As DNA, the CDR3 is TGTGCCAGTAGGCCTAATAATGAAAAACTGTTTTTT.

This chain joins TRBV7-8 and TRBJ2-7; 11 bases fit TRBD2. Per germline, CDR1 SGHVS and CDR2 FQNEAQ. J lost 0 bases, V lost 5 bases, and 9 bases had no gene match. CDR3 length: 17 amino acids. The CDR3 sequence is CASSPLSGGVPSYEQYF. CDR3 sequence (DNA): TGTGCCAGCAGCCCCCTTAGCGGGGGGGTTCCCTCCTACGAGCAGTACTTC.

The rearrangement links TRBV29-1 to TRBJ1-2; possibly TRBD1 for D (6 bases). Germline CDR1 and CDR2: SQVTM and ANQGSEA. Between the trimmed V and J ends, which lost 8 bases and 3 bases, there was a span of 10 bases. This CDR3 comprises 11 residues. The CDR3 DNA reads TGCAGCTTGGGACAAGACTATGGCTACACCTTC. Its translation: CSLGQDYGYTF.

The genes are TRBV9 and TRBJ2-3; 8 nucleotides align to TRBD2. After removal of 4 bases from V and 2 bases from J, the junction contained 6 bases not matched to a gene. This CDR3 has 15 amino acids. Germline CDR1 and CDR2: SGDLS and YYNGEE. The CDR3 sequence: CASSPRGGFTDTQYF. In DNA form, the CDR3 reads TGTGCCAGCAGCCCCCGGGGGGGATTCACAGATACGCAGTATTTT.

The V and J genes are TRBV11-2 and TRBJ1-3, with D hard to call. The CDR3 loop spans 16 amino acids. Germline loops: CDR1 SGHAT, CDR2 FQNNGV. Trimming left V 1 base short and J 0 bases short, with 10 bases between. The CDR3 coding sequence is TGTGCCAGCAGCTTAGCCCCTGACATCTCTGGAAACACCATATATTTT. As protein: CASSLAPDISGNTIYF.

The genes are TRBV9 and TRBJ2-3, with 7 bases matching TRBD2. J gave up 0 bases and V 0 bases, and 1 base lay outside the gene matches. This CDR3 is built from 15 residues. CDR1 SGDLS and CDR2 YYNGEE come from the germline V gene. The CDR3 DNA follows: TGTGCCAGCAGCGTAGATAGCGGGAGCACAGATACGCAGTATTTT. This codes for CASSVDSGSTDTQYF.

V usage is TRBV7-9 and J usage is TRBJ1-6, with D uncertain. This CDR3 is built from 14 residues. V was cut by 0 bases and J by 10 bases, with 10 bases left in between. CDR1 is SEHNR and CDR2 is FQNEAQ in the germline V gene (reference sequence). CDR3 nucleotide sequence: TGTGCCAGCAGCTTAGCGCATTCGGGATCACCCCTCCACTTT. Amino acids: CASSLAHSGSPLHF. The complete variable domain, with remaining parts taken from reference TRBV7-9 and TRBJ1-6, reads DTGVSQNPRHKITKRGQNVTFRCDPISEHNRLYWYRQTLGQGPEFLTYFQNEAQLEKSRLLSDRFSAERPKGSFSTLEIQRTEQGDSAMYLCASSLAHSGSPLHFGNGTRLTVT.

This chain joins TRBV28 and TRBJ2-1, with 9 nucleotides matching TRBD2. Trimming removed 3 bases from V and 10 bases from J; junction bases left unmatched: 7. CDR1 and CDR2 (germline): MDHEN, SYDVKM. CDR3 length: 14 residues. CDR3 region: CASSFPGTSREQFF. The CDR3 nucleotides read TGTGCCAGCAGTTTCCCCGGGACTAGCAGGGAGCAGTTCTTC.